The rows below give T cell receptor beta chains drawn from one sample of a study of regulatory T cells in long-lasting Graves disease. A single record per CDR3 protein comes from TCRdb applying MiXCR to the multiplex PCR reads. The sample includes roughly 360,000 distinct CDR3 sequences, 12% seen only once; the top ten take 15% to 20%. The same data also contributed to another study, on T cells in Graves' hyperthyroidism and ophthalmopathy.

The sample consisted of peripheral blood mononuclear cells (PBMCs), taken at new diagnosis, from a patient treated with antithyroid drugs. These receptors originate from a woman under 30 with Graves disease. CDR3s include the opening cysteine and the closing phenylalanine or tryptophan.

V gene,CDR3 protein
TRBV11-2,CASSQDRTGREEQYF
TRBV7-9,CASSPPENTEAFF
TRBV6-2/TRBV6-3,CASSYGIGRTEAFF
TRBV7-3,CASSSGTSGSVETQYF
TRBV19,CASSDTSGRARNIQYF
TRBV6-2/TRBV6-3,CASSWSPGQGAGEQYF
TRBV11-2,CASRGQVAFF
TRBV28,CASTGDRESTDTQYF
TRBV10-3,CATMGSGGSPLHF
TRBV7-2,CASSPPWTGNNEQFF
TRBV5-4,CASRQRGLNNFFNTEAFF
TRBV6-1,CASSEVRARGYTF
TRBV20-1,CSAREDPPNTPRELFF
TRBV11-2,CASSFSDPNNEQFF
TRBV5-6,CASSARQGWGYTF
TRBV7-9,CASSLLGAPTEAFF
TRBV19,CASRPGPPRTGELFF
TRBV12-5,CASGLARQGSNYGYTF
TRBV20-1,CSAAAVTADTQYF
TRBV13,CASSLGLAGGGETQYF
TRBV13,CASSPFAGGPPDTQYF
TRBV10-3,CAISDIGIQETQYF
TRBV4-1,CASSGGGPWAEAFF
TRBV20-1,CSARADPPSGRGDNEQFF
TRBV6-1,CASSNRGANTEAFF
TRBV6-1,CASSSTTGGGNEQFF
TRBV4-2,CASSQPPGRPTNTEAFF
TRBV7-9,CASSRVSHQPQHF
TRBV6-1,CASKTDGSEAFF
TRBV5-1,CASSFGLAGGLTDTQYF
TRBV27,CASRRDGRGGTGELFF
TRBV7-6,CASSLAAKGDTQYF
TRBV7-2,CASSGGPYTDTQYF
TRBV6-1,CASSFTAGAGETQYF
TRBV28,CASRNFILRDGYTF
TRBV5-1,CASSLTPSNEQFF
TRBV7-9,CASSLLGAPYNEQFF
TRBV5-1,CASSAPGRNEETQYF
TRBV27,CASSLTPSTVSNQPQHF
TRBV18,CASSPLSGTGVTEAFF
TRBV7-8,CASSLVEF
TRBV20-1,CSARRGTPLRLNYGYTF
TRBV6-1,CASSPSVGTPEQYF
TRBV12-3/TRBV12-4,CASSSSDEGETQYF
TRBV4-2,CASSQGRSARTEQFF